This T cell receptor (beta chain) derives from a study of metastatic and nonmetastatic thyroid tumors. Study results and caveats: When malignant thyroid tumors were compared with benign nodules, TCR beta diversity was reportedly significantly higher in the malignant tumors. This held in both blood and tumor samples.

TCRdb re-called clones from the PCR reads using MiXCR. The sample carries tens of thousands of clones, 20% to 30% recorded once. Each patient came to thyroid surgery without any prior treatment (of any kind). The germline V gene has CDR1 MNHEY and CDR2 SVGAGI. The CDR3 is made up of 17 amino acids. V was pared by 0 bases and J by 2 bases, with 5 bases of the junction left unmatched. This clone was counted at least ten times. Antigen: not known. The sequenced material came from tumor tissue. The TCR comes from a male donor with papillary thyroid cancer or a benign thyroid nodule (not recorded which). Some clones in this sample may be carry-over from other donors' samples. The chain employs TRBV6-5 and TRBJ1-3, with 9 bases matching TRBD1. CDR3 protein: CASSYSMGQGAGNTIYF. The CDR3 nucleotides are TGTGCCAGCAGTTACTCGATGGGACAGGGAGCTGGAAACACCATATATTTT.